Shown below are 27 T cell receptor beta chains from a single sample sequenced in a study of neoadjuvant anti-PD-1 for oral cavity cancer. The method was immunoSEQ multiplex PCR; TCRdb's version includes in-frame clones alone and lacks a portion of them. Of tens of thousands of clones listed, more than 75% are singletons. Documented time point: after neoadjuvant nivolumab, at surgical resection. This specimen consisted of PBMCs, obtained after nivolumab (anti-PD-1) treatment. These receptors were taken from a person aged 40-85 years with oral cavity squamous cell carcinoma.

On this clone: The junction and the germline gene differ at one end; a read error may be behind it. The chain recombines TRBV7-7 with TRBJ2-1; TRBD2 aligns across 10 bases. The CDR3 loop spans 15 amino acids. Germline V CDR1 and CDR2: SSHAT, FNYEAQ (reference sequence). CDR3 in amino acids: CASSSSSGSMNEQFF. The DNA of the CDR3 is TGTGCTAGCAGCTCCTCTAGCGGGAGTATGAATGAGCAGTTCTTC.

The chain has TRBV5-6 and TRBJ2-5, with a weak D call TRBD1 (5 bases). The ends were cut back, 0 bases at V and 0 bases at J, with 15 bases in the middle. There are 17 residues in the CDR3. Germline assignment: CDR1 SGHDT and CDR2 YYEEEE. CDR3 in amino acids: CASSLGWGTWDQETQYF. The CDR3 coding sequence is TGTGCCAGCAGCTTGGGATGGGGCACCTGGGACCAAGAGACCCAGTACTTC.

The chain carries TRBV5-1 and TRBJ1-4; TRBD1 agrees at 7 bases. The germline V gene encodes CDR1 SGHRS and CDR2 YFSETQ. The CDR3 runs 15 residues. Losses at the gene ends were 4 bases for V and 3 bases for J; bases not matched to a gene: 6. The CDR3 here is CASSKGGQSNEKLFF. CDR3 bases: TGCGCCAGCAGCAAAGGGGGACAGTCTAATGAAAAACTGTTTTTT.

The rearrangement links TRBV5-1 to TRBJ2-1; tentatively, D is TRBD1 (6 bases). Per germline, CDR1 SGHRS and CDR2 YFSETQ. The CDR3 contains 15 residues. Between the trimmed V and J ends, which lost 2 bases and 9 bases, there was a span of 18 bases. The CDR3 region is CASSFADSPSGEQFF. The CDR3 DNA reads as TGCGCCAGCAGCTTTGCGGACAGCCCCTCGGGTGAGCAGTTCTTC.

This chain uses TRBV19 with TRBJ2-5; no reliable D call. The V end lost 3 bases, the J end lost 1 base, and 9 bases lay between the germline ends. In germline, CDR1 is LNHDA, CDR2 SQIVND (reference sequence). This CDR3 has 14 residues. DNA of the CDR3: TGTGCCAGTAGTATTACGGGCCTCCAAGAGACCCAGTACTTC. It specifies CASSITGLQETQYF. Variable domain in full (rest from reference TRBV19 and TRBJ2-5): DGGITQSPKYLFRKEGQNVTLSCEQNLNHDAMYWYRQDPGQGLRLIYYSQIVNDFQKGDIAEGYSVSREKKESFPLTVTSAQKNPTAFYLCASSITGLQETQYFGPGTRLLVL.

The V and J genes are TRBV28 and TRBJ2-5; tentative D call: TRBD1 (6 bases). Germline V CDR1 and CDR2: MDHEN, SYDVKM. The V end lost 1 base, the J end lost 1 base, and 13 bases lay between the germline ends. There are 16 residues in the CDR3. CDR3 DNA: TGTGCCAGCAGTTTATTTGGTCTGGGGGCCCAAGAGACCCAGTACTTC. It yields the protein CASSLFGLGAQETQYF.

This clone appeared a single time. In the same sample, other DNA sequences code for this CDR3. The chain links TRBV25-1 to TRBJ2-5; possibly TRBD2 for D (6 bases). This CDR3 is built from 14 residues. Germline CDR1 and CDR2: MGHDK and SYGVNS. V lost 3 bases and J lost 0, with 8 bases in between. CDR3 bases: TGTGCCAGCAGTGAGCGGGGACACCAAGAGACCCAGTACTTC. This codes for CASSERGHQETQYF.

The chain is built from TRBV9 and TRBJ1-3; D perhaps matches TRBD1 (6 bases). The CDR3 length is 12 residues. Trimming left V 4 bases short and J 8 bases short, with 10 bases between. Germline V lookup: CDR1 SGDLS, CDR2 YYNGEE. The CDR3 region has the DNA TGTGCCAGCAGCCTACAGGGTGACACCATATATTTT. This gives the protein CASSLQGDTIYF.

The V gene is TRBV7-9, the J gene TRBJ2-1; 12 bases line up with TRBD2. CDR1 is SEHNR, CDR2 FQNEAQ, per germline (reference sequence). This CDR3 has 17 residues. V lost 5 bases, J lost 2 bases, and 7 bases stayed unmatched. Written as DNA, the CDR3 is TGTGCCAGCAGCCTAAGACTAGCGGGGGAACCCTACAATGAGCAGTTCTTC. Translation: CASSLRLAGEPYNEQFF. The full variable domain, completed using reference TRBV7-9 and TRBJ2-1, is DTGVSQNPRHKITKRGQNVTFRCDPISEHNRLYWYRQTLGQGPEFLTYFQNEAQLEKSRLLSDRFSAERPKGSFSTLEIQRTEQGDSAMYLCASSLRLAGEPYNEQFFGPGTRLTVL.

The chain combines TRBV7-9 with TRBJ2-3; D not certain. The V end lost 4 bases, the J end lost 1 base, and 9 bases lay between the germline ends. The CDR3 extends over 14 amino acids. Germline V gene lookup returns CDR1 SEHNR and CDR2 FQNEAQ (reference sequence). The CDR3 region is CASSSNGGTDTQYF. The CDR3 nucleotides are TGTGCCAGCAGCTCCAACGGAGGCACAGATACGCAGTATTTT. Complete variable domain (other parts from reference TRBV7-9 and TRBJ2-3): DTGVSQNPRHKITKRGQNVTFRCDPISEHNRLYWYRQTLGQGPEFLTYFQNEAQLEKSRLLSDRFSAERPKGSFSTLEIQRTEQGDSAMYLCASSSNGGTDTQYFGPGTRLTVL.

The CDR3 DNA reads TGTGCCAGCAGTTACCCTAATTCTCAGGGCGGCGAGCAGTACTTC. It codes for CASSYPNSQGGEQYF. V is TRBV6-6 and J is TRBJ2-7, with D tentatively TRBD1 (5 bases). The CDR3 totals 15 residues. V was clipped by 2 bases and J by 6 bases, with 17 bases between them. CDR1 and CDR2 (germline): MNHNY, SVGAGI (reference sequence).

The rearrangement joins TRBV11-2 to TRBJ2-2; 8 bases match TRBD2. The CDR3 runs to 15 residues. V trimming: 4 bases; J trimming: 4 bases; junction bases outside the gene matches: 5. Germline CDR1 SGHAT, CDR2 FQNNGV. CDR3 in DNA: TGTGCCAGCAGCTGGGCGGGGGGCCCCACCGGGGAGCTGTTTTTT. Translation: CASSWAGGPTGELFF.

This chain joins TRBV11-2 and TRBJ1-1, with D perhaps matching TRBD1 (5 bases). CDR3 length: 13 residues. Trimming removed 5 bases at V and 6 bases at J, with 13 bases between. CDR1 is SGHAT and CDR2 is FQNNGV in the germline V gene. CDR3 protein: CASSAEGPAEAFF. Here the CDR3 DNA reads TGTGCCAGCAGCGCAGAGGGGCCCGCTGAAGCTTTCTTT.

The V call is TRBV5-8, the J call TRBJ2-2, with D hard to call. Germline CDR1 is SGHTS and CDR2 is YDEGEE. V was cut by 5 bases and J by 5 bases, with 22 bases left in between. The CDR3 is 17 residues long. The CDR3 DNA sequence: TGTGCCAGCAGTTTCGATATTGACATTTTGGTGACCGGGGAGCTGTTTTTT. This translates into CASSFDIDILVTGELFF. Drawing the rest from reference TRBV5-8 and TRBJ2-2, the complete variable domain is EAGVTQSPTHLIKTRGQQATLRCSPISGHTSVYWYQQALGLGLQFLLWYDEGEERNRGNFPPRFSGRQFPNYSSELNVNALELEDSALYLCASSFDIDILVTGELFFGEGSRLTVL.

The chain carries TRBV4-1 and TRBJ2-3; TRBD2 matches 9 bases. CDR3 length equals 15 residues. Germline V gene sequence: CDR1 MGHRA, CDR2 YSYEKL. V lost 4 bases and J lost 0; bases outside the gene matches: 2. CDR3 DNA sequence: TGCGCCAGCAGCCGAGGACTAGCGAGCACAGATACGCAGTATTTT. Its translation is CASSRGLASTDTQYF.

The chain links TRBV18 to TRBJ2-7, with 8 bases that match TRBD1. The CDR3 runs to 14 residues. The junction had 6 bases not matched to a gene; V was cut back by 3 bases and J by 5 bases. Germline CDR1 reads KGHSH; CDR2 reads LQKENI. CDR3 in DNA: TGTGCCAGCTCACCGGCGACGGGACAGGACGAGCAGTACTTC. Protein product: CASSPATGQDEQYF.

The gene calls are TRBV19 and TRBJ2-1; D remains unclear. Germline CDR1 and CDR2: LNHDA and SQIVND (reference sequence). This CDR3 has 14 residues. The germline V and J ends were trimmed by 0 bases and 5 bases, with 8 bases remaining between them. The CDR3 region is CASSIDVVDNEQFF. In nucleotides, the CDR3 is TGTGCCAGTAGTATAGATGTGGTCGACAATGAGCAGTTCTTC.

This clone has just one count. The gene calls are TRBV30 and TRBJ1-1; D ambiguous. Trimming left V 3 bases short and J 7 bases short, with 18 bases between. Per germline, CDR1 GTSNPN and CDR2 SVGIG (reference sequence). The CDR3 has 14 residues. The CDR3 loop reads CAWRRNSGVGEAFF. CDR3 nucleotide sequence: TGTGCCTGGAGGCGTAACAGTGGGGTTGGTGAAGCTTTCTTT.

The chain recombines TRBV2 with TRBJ2-1; TRBD1 aligns across 7 bases. CDR1 SNHLY and CDR2 FYNNEI come from the germline V gene. V lost 5 bases to trimming and J lost 8 bases; unmatched junction nucleotides: 9. The length of the CDR3 is 14 residues. The CDR3 protein is CASSRTGMGDEQFF. The CDR3 DNA follows: TGTGCCAGCAGTCGGACAGGAATGGGAGATGAGCAGTTCTTC.

The chain carries TRBV28 and TRBJ1-1, with D perhaps matching TRBD1 (6 bases). CDR3 length: 15 residues. The V end was cut by 4 bases, the J end by 1 base, with 13 bases between. Germline V CDR1 and CDR2: MDHEN, SYDVKM. CDR3 in amino acids: CASSSAGHSNTEAFF. The CDR3, as DNA: TGTGCCAGCAGTTCCGCGGGACATTCGAACACTGAAGCTTTCTTT.

V usage is TRBV5-1 and J usage is TRBJ2-3, with 11 bases that match TRBD2. Trimming took 3 bases from V and 6 from J; bases not matched to a gene: 9. Germline loops: CDR1 SGHRS, CDR2 YFSETQ. This CDR3 has 16 residues. The CDR3 nucleotides read TGCGCCAGCAGCTCCCTTAGCGGGAGGGGGGCGGATACGCAGTATTTT. This encodes CASSSLSGRGADTQYF.

The genes are TRBV5-4 and TRBJ2-2, with 9 bases that match TRBD1. With V trimmed by 4 bases and J by 7 bases, 8 bases remained unmatched. Germline V lookup: CDR1 SGHNT, CDR2 YYREEE (reference sequence). The CDR3 sequence is 15 residues long. This chain's CDR3 is CASSPDRGSDGELFF. In nucleotides, the CDR3 is TGTGCCAGCAGCCCCGACAGGGGGAGCGACGGGGAGCTGTTTTTT.

This clone is a singleton in its sample. The chain joins TRBV28 to TRBJ1-3; no clear D gene. Deletions cut 3 bases from V and 1 base from J, with 13 bases between. The CDR3 totals 16 residues. The germline gives CDR1 MDHEN, CDR2 SYDVKM. The CDR3 region has the DNA TGTGCCAGCAGTTTTGGAGGAGGGCCATCTGGAAACACCATATATTTT. This translates into CASSFGGGPSGNTIYF.

J is TRBJ2-5 and V is TRBV14; TRBD1 might be the D (6 bases). V lost 0 bases to trimming and J lost 0 bases, with 11 bases between them. Germline V gene sequence: CDR1 SGHDN, CDR2 FVKESK. There are 16 residues in the CDR3. CDR3 in DNA: TGTGCCAGCAGCCAAGAGAGGGGGAGCTACCAAGAGACCCAGTACTTC. This sequence encodes CASSQERGSYQETQYF.

The chain has TRBV27 and TRBJ2-1, with D maybe TRBD2 (6 bases). The CDR3 consists of 14 residues. V was pared by 4 bases and J by 8 bases, with 15 bases between. The germline V gene has CDR1 MNHEY and CDR2 SMNVEV (reference sequence). CDR3 sequence (DNA): TGTGCCAGCAGTTCACCGGGACTTAGGGATGAGCAGTTCTTC. Amino acid sequence: CASSSPGLRDEQFF.

This clone was seen only once. The chain links TRBV4-1 to TRBJ2-1; tentative D call: TRBD1 (6 bases). The length of the CDR3 is 17 residues. CDR1 is MGHRA and CDR2 is YSYEKL in the germline V gene. Deletions cut 4 bases from V and 0 bases from J, with 16 bases between. The DNA of the CDR3 is TGCGCCAGCAGCCTCTCAGGGGCACAGAGCTCCTACAATGAGCAGTTCTTC. Its protein product is CASSLSGAQSSYNEQFF.

The V gene is TRBV25-1, the J gene TRBJ2-5, with 8 nucleotides matching TRBD1. The CDR3 length is 13 residues. With 6 bases clipped from V and 4 bases from J, the junction kept 4 bases outside the gene matches. Germline V gives CDR1 MGHDK, CDR2 SYGVNS. CDR3 protein: CASRDRVGETQYF. CDR3 nucleotides: TGTGCCAGCAGGGACAGGGTAGGAGAGACCCAGTACTTC.